Each of the 28 T cell receptor beta chains below was sequenced from the same sample in a study of blood T cell repertoires in COVID-19. The repertoire was sequenced with immunoSEQ multiplex PCR; TCRdb's copy has only in-frame clones and lacks some. The sample has approximately 160,000 clones; less than 90% are singletons. Sequencing was done on a sample of PBMCs or T cells enriched from blood (not recorded which). These TCRs come from a woman between 50 and 59 years old who had recovered from COVID-19.

V usage is TRBV4-1 and J usage is TRBJ2-7; 11 bases match TRBD2. CDR1 is MGHRA and CDR2 is YSYEKL in the germline V gene. The CDR3 is 17 amino acids. Trimming took 3 bases from V and 1 from J; bases not matched to a gene: 8. The CDR3 bases are TGCGCCAGCAGCCAGGATGCTAGCGGGAGGATGTCCTACGAGCAGTACTTC. Protein: CASSQDASGRMSYEQYF.

The rearrangement links TRBV27 to TRBJ1-1; TRBD1 aligns across 7 bases. The CDR3 runs 15 residues. Germline V gives CDR1 MNHEY, CDR2 SMNVEV (reference sequence). Trimming cost V 2 bases and J 4 bases; bases outside gene matches: 7. CDR3 sequence: CASSLGQGGFTEAFF. The CDR3 DNA follows: TGTGCCAGCAGTTTAGGCCAGGGGGGTTTCACTGAAGCTTTCTTT.

V and J are TRBV2 and TRBJ2-5; D perhaps matches TRBD2 (5 bases). Germline V gene lookup returns CDR1 SNHLY and CDR2 FYNNEI. Trimming stripped 0 bases from V and 3 bases from J, with 8 bases between. The CDR3 totals 14 residues. Here the CDR3 DNA reads TGTGCCAGCAGTGAAGCAGGAGGTAAAGAGACCCAGTACTTC. Its protein is CASSEAGGKETQYF.

This chain joins TRBV11-3 and TRBJ2-1, with D possibly matching TRBD2 (6 bases). The length of the CDR3 is 13 residues. The germline V gene encodes CDR1 SGHNT and CDR2 YENEEA. Between the trimmed V and J ends, which lost 5 bases and 9 bases, there was a span of 14 bases. CDR3 nucleotide sequence: TGTGCCAGCAGCCGCGACCGGAGGGCTGAGCAGTTCTTC. Amino acid sequence: CASSRDRRAEQFF.

The chain links TRBV7-9 to TRBJ2-5; D remains ambiguous. CDR1 and CDR2 (germline): SEHNR, FQNEAQ (reference sequence). This CDR3 contains 14 residues. With 5 bases removed from V and 2 bases from J, the gap between germline ends came to 12 bases. The CDR3 DNA is TGTGCCAGCAGCACCCGTGGCCGTCAAGAGACCCAGTACTTC. This sequence encodes CASSTRGRQETQYF. Together with reference TRBV7-9 and TRBJ2-5, the CDR3 gives the full variable domain: DTGVSQNPRHKITKRGQNVTFRCDPISEHNRLYWYRQTLGQGPEFLTYFQNEAQLEKSRLLSDRFSAERPKGSFSTLEIQRTEQGDSAMYLCASSTRGRQETQYFGPGTRLLVL.

The CDR3 bases are TGTGCCAGCAGTGAACTACTAGCGGGAGCTCAAGAGACCCAGTACTTC. Translation gives CASSELLAGAQETQYF. The V gene is TRBV2, the J gene TRBJ2-5; 11 nucleotides match TRBD2. The V segment lost 2 bases and the J segment 2 bases; nucleotides outside the gene matches: 4. Per the germline V gene, CDR1 is SNHLY and CDR2 is FYNNEI. This CDR3 is built from 16 residues.

The chain employs TRBV2 and TRBJ2-1, with TRBD2 matching over 10 bases. Trimming at V came to 7 bases and at J to 6 bases, leaving 6 bases not matched to a gene. Per germline, CDR1 SNHLY and CDR2 FYNNEI. The CDR3 sequence is 14 residues long. Written as DNA, the CDR3 is TGTGCCAGCACCGGAGGGACTAGCGTCAATGAGCAGTTCTTC. It is translated as CASTGGTSVNEQFF.

There are a few counts of this clone. The chain links TRBV5-5 to TRBJ1-3; a possible D gene is TRBD1 (5 bases). CDR3 length: 15 amino acids. V gave up 2 bases and J gave up 0 bases, with 9 bases separating them. Looked up from germline, CDR1 is SGHKS and CDR2 is YYEKEE (reference sequence). CDR3 region: CASSFTGLSGNTIYF. The CDR3 DNA sequence: TGTGCCAGCAGCTTTACGGGACTCTCTGGAAACACCATATATTTT.

The CDR3 region is CASSKNGSGDQETQYF. Written as DNA, the CDR3 is TGTGCCAGCAGCAAAAACGGCTCGGGGGACCAAGAGACCCAGTACTTC. The chain couples TRBV21-1 to TRBJ2-5; the table calls TRBD2, which could not be checked here. TRBV21-1 is an annotated pseudogene. CDR3 length: 16 amino acids.

This chain connects TRBV18 to TRBJ1-2; D uncertain. CDR1 is KGHSH and CDR2 is LQKENI in the germline V gene. The V and J ends lost 6 bases and 5 bases respectively, with 16 bases between them. The CDR3 is 14 amino acids. The CDR3 sequence is CASSPSPQAYGYTF. In nucleotides, the CDR3 is TGTGCCAGCTCCCCTTCCCCCCAGGCGTATGGCTACACCTTC.

The chain employs TRBV29-1 and TRBJ2-1; D is ambiguous. The length of the CDR3 is 11 residues. The V gene's germline CDR1 is SQVTM and CDR2 ANQGSEA. The germline V and J ends were trimmed by 7 bases and 10 bases, with 14 bases remaining between them. The CDR3 is CSASDTTEQFF. The CDR3 DNA follows: TGCAGCGCGAGCGACACAACCGAGCAGTTCTTC.

The chain combines TRBV6-1 with TRBJ1-4; D remains unclear. Germline CDR1 is MNHNS and CDR2 is SASEGT. V lost 2 bases and J lost 7, with 11 bases in between. This CDR3 is built from 14 residues. CDR3 sequence (DNA): TGTGCCAGCAGTGAATCCCCCCGGGGTGAAAAACTGTTTTTT. Amino acids: CASSESPRGEKLFF.

The V and J genes are TRBV9 and TRBJ2-1; possibly TRBD1 for D (7 bases). V was shortened by 1 base and J by 5 bases, with 13 bases between the two germline ends. Per the germline V gene, CDR1 is SGDLS and CDR2 is YYNGEE. CDR3 size: 15 residues. The CDR3 sequence is CASSVSQGGNNEQFF. The CDR3 region has the DNA TGTGCCAGCAGCGTAAGCCAGGGGGGAAACAATGAGCAGTTCTTC.

This chain links TRBV4-1 with TRBJ1-5; D gene uncertain. The CDR3 contains 14 residues. Per germline, CDR1 MGHRA and CDR2 YSYEKL. V was clipped by 1 base and J by 4 bases, with 8 bases between them. For the CDR3, the DNA is TGCGCCAGCAGCCAAGGGCGGGATAATCAGCCCCAGCATTTT. This gives the protein CASSQGRDNQPQHF.

V is TRBV28 and J is TRBJ1-6, with 7 bases that match TRBD1. CDR3 length: 14 residues. Germline CDR1 reads MDHEN; CDR2 reads SYDVKM. The V and J ends lost 6 bases and 10 bases, in that order; junction bases with no gene match: 9. CDR3 residues: CASSPRTGWSPLHF. CDR3 in DNA: TGTGCCAGCAGCCCCAGGACAGGCTGGTCACCCCTCCACTTT. Together with reference TRBV28 and TRBJ1-6, the CDR3 gives the full variable domain: DVKVTQSSRYLVKRTGEKVFLECVQDMDHENMFWYRQDPGLGLRLIYFSYDVKMKEKGDIPEGYSVSREKKERFSLILESASTNQTSMYLCASSPRTGWSPLHFGNGTRLTVT.

This chain connects TRBV3-1 (or the pseudogene TRBV3-2) to TRBJ2-2; D gene unclear. Between the trimmed V and J ends, which lost 1 base and 2 bases, there was a span of 5 bases. CDR1 LGHDT and CDR2 YNNKEL come from the germline V gene (reference sequence). This CDR3 has 14 residues. The DNA for the CDR3 is TGTGCCAGCAGCCAAGCTGTAAACACCGGGGAGCTGTTTTTT. Its translation: CASSQAVNTGELFF.

The chain links TRBV7-9 to TRBJ1-2; TRBD1 matches at 7 bases. The CDR3 sequence is 15 residues long. CDR1 is SEHNR, CDR2 FQNEAQ, per germline (reference sequence). With V trimmed by 6 bases and J by 3 bases, 10 bases remained unmatched. CDR3: CASSPAGTDDYGYTF. The CDR3, as DNA: TGTGCCAGCAGTCCCGCCGGGACAGACGACTATGGCTACACCTTC.

The chain links TRBV18 to TRBJ2-1, with 7 positions matching TRBD2. CDR3 size: 18 residues. CDR1 and CDR2 (germline): KGHSH, LQKENI. The V and J ends lost 6 bases and 1 base, in that order; junction bases with no gene match: 15. The CDR3 coding sequence is TGTGCCAGCTCTCTCATCCTTAGGGACTACCAGTCCTACAATGAGCAGTTCTTC. It specifies CASSLILRDYQSYNEQFF. Combining the CDR3 with reference TRBV18 and TRBJ2-1 gives the whole variable domain NAGVMQNPRHLVRRRGQEARLRCSPMKGHSHVYWYRQLPEEGLKFMVYLQKENIIDESGMPKERFSAEFPKEGPSILRIQQVVRGDSAAYFCASSLILRDYQSYNEQFFGPGTRLTVL.

This sequence joins TRBV28 and TRBJ2-5, with D perhaps matching TRBD1 (6 bases). V dropped 2 bases and J dropped 3 bases, with 13 bases sitting between them. There are 15 residues in the CDR3. Germline-derived CDR1 and CDR2 are MDHEN and SYDVKM. CDR3 sequence: CASSLGAAGEETQYF. The CDR3, as DNA: TGTGCCAGCAGTTTAGGTGCGGCAGGGGAAGAGACCCAGTACTTC.

The chain recombines TRBV6-1 with TRBJ1-3, with 8 bases identical to TRBD1. This CDR3 comprises 17 residues. V gave up 3 bases and J gave up 0 bases; unmatched junction bases: 7. Germline CDR1 MNHNS, CDR2 SASEGT. The CDR3 DNA sequence: TGTGCCAGCAGTGAGGGGGCACAGGGGGGCTCTGGAAACACCATATATTTT. It specifies CASSEGAQGGSGNTIYF.

The chain joins TRBV11-3 to TRBJ2-1; 11 positions match TRBD2. The CDR3 is made up of 17 amino acids. The V segment lost 4 bases and the J segment 6 bases; nucleotides outside the gene matches: 11. Germline CDR1 SGHNT, CDR2 YENEEA. DNA for the CDR3: TGTGCCAGCAGCTCAACTACCGGACTAGCGGGCTCCAATGAGCAGTTCTTC. It specifies CASSSTTGLAGSNEQFF.

The chain recombines TRBV2 with TRBJ2-7; 14 bases match TRBD2. V gave up 6 bases and J gave up 7 bases; unmatched junction bases: 5. Per the germline V gene, CDR1 is SNHLY and CDR2 is FYNNEI. This CDR3 contains 14 residues. Written as DNA, the CDR3 is TGTGCCAGCAGAGAGACTAGCGGGAGGGGTGAGCAGTACTTC. Its protein is CASRETSGRGEQYF.

J is TRBJ2-2 and V is TRBV11-2, with TRBD1 as a possible D gene (6 bases). The CDR3 is made up of 17 amino acids. Trimming removed 2 bases from V and 1 base from J, with 14 bases in between. CDR1 SGHAT and CDR2 FQNNGV come from the germline V gene. The CDR3 region is CASSLNNMGQNTGELFF. The CDR3 nucleotides read TGTGCCAGCAGCTTAAATAATATGGGACAGAACACCGGGGAGCTGTTTTTT.

CDR3 DNA: TGCAGCGTTGAGGGCGGGACCCAAGAGACCCAGTACTTC. Residues: CSVEGGTQETQYF. The chain combines TRBV29-1 with TRBJ2-5, with TRBD2 as a possible D gene (6 bases). Between the trimmed V and J ends, which lost 3 bases and 1 base, there was a span of 9 bases. The CDR3 consists of 13 residues. CDR1 is SQVTM, CDR2 ANQGSEA, per germline.

The chain combines TRBV29-1 with TRBJ1-2, with D maybe TRBD1 (5 bases). Germline loops: CDR1 SQVTM, CDR2 ANQGSEA. V lost 4 bases and J 4 bases, leaving 19 bases between the germline ends. The length of the CDR3 is 15 residues. The CDR3 region has the DNA TGCAGCGTTGCCAAGGACACTACGATTACCTATGGCTACACCTTC. It yields the protein CSVAKDTTITYGYTF.

V and J are TRBV5-8 and TRBJ2-7; TRBD2 is a possible D gene (6 bases). Per germline, CDR1 SGHTS and CDR2 YDEGEE. This CDR3 has 16 amino acids. Between the trimmed V and J ends, which lost 2 bases and 0 bases, there was a span of 15 bases. The DNA of the CDR3 is TGTGCCAGCAGCTTCGGAGGTGGAGGGCGCTCCTACGAGCAGTACTTC. This sequence encodes CASSFGGGGRSYEQYF.

The V gene is TRBV6-2 or TRBV6-3, the J gene TRBJ2-2, with TRBD2 matching over 7 bases. The CDR3 is 17 residues long. Trimming took 1 base from V and 1 from J; bases not matched to a gene: 6. In germline, CDR1 is MNHEY, CDR2 SVGEGT. DNA of the CDR3: TGTGCCAGCAGTTACTGGGGACTACTCGGGAACACCGGGGAGCTGTTTTTT. It translates to CASSYWGLLGNTGELFF.

The V and J genes are TRBV5-4 and TRBJ2-3; 8 nucleotides match TRBD1. Germline CDR1 reads SGHNT; CDR2 reads YYREEE (reference sequence). The CDR3 extends over 17 amino acids. The ends lost 0 bases at V and 4 bases at J; junction bases unmatched: 10. The CDR3 region is CASSLEVRGRLSDTQYF. The DNA for the CDR3 is TGTGCCAGCAGCTTGGAGGTCAGGGGGCGCCTGTCAGATACGCAGTATTTT.